This passage covers 26 T cell receptor beta chains from one sample sequenced in a study of identifying expanded T cells in peripheral blood. Generated by immunoSEQ multiplex PCR, the TCRdb table keeps only in-frame clones and is missing some. The sample carries 50,000 to 60,000 clones, 65% to 90% recorded once. Source material: blood. The source is a person between 18 and 75 years old in good health.

The gene calls are TRBV7-7 and TRBJ2-3, with TRBD1 matching 7 bases. Germline trimming cut 5 bases from V and 3 bases from J; bases unmatched to any gene: 8. There are 15 residues in the CDR3. Germline V lookup: CDR1 SSHAT, CDR2 FNYEAQ (reference sequence). The CDR3 nucleotides read TGTGCCAGCAGCCGCCAGGGGGTCCCGACAGATACGCAGTATTTT. It is translated as CASSRQGVPTDTQYF.

This clone was recorded a few times. V is TRBV5-1 and J is TRBJ1-2; 9 nucleotides agree with TRBD1. Germline loops: CDR1 SGHRS, CDR2 YFSETQ. The V and J ends lost 3 bases and 8 bases, in that order; junction bases with no gene match: 2. The CDR3 runs to 12 residues. As DNA, the CDR3 is TGCGCCAGCAGCTGGACAGGGGAGGGCTACACCTTC. Protein: CASSWTGEGYTF.

The CDR3 loop reads CASRIQGNTEAFF. DNA for the CDR3: TGTGCCAGCAGGATACAGGGGAACACTGAAGCTTTCTTT. The V and J genes are TRBV7-8 and TRBJ1-1, with D perhaps matching TRBD1 (6 bases). Germline-derived CDR1 and CDR2 are SGHVS and FQNEAQ. The CDR3 contains 13 residues. The germline V and J ends were trimmed by 6 bases and 1 base, with 9 bases remaining between them.

The CDR3 reads CASSPRGGTYEQYF. For the CDR3, the DNA is TGTGCCAGCAGCCCCAGAGGGGGTACCTACGAGCAGTACTTC. The chain carries TRBV6-6 and TRBJ2-5; the D gene is possibly TRBD1 (6 bases). The J call may not be correct, given that the DNA end is closer to TRBJ2-7. The CDR3 runs to 14 residues. CDR1 is MNHNY and CDR2 is SVGAGI in the germline V gene (reference sequence).

The CDR3 loop is CASSLNTYNEQFF. The DNA for the CDR3 is TGTGCCAGCAGCTTAAACACATACAATGAGCAGTTCTTC. The chain couples TRBV7-3 to TRBJ2-1, with D uncertain. CDR1 and CDR2 from the germline V gene are SGHTA and FQGTGA. The CDR3 spans 13 residues. Trimming pared 1 base from V and 4 bases from J, leaving 5 bases between.

The chain recombines TRBV5-4 with TRBJ1-2; 7 positions agree with TRBD1. CDR1 and CDR2 from the germline V gene are SGHNT and YYREEE (reference sequence). The J segment lost 8 bases and the V segment lost 1 base, leaving 11 bases of the junction unmatched. This CDR3 spans 15 amino acids. The CDR3 reads CASSLYYNRGNGYTF. In nucleotides, the CDR3 is TGTGCCAGCAGCTTGTATTATAACAGGGGAAACGGCTACACCTTC. Full variable domain (missing parts from reference TRBV5-4 and TRBJ1-2): ETGVTQSPTHLIKTRGQQVTLRCSSQSGHNTVSWYQQALGQGPQFIFQYYREEENGRGNFPPRFSGLQFPNYSSELNVNALELDDSALYLCASSLYYNRGNGYTFGSGTRLTVV.

The chain links TRBV23-1 to TRBJ1-3, with TRBD1 matching 8 bases. TRBV23-1 is designated an ORF whose function remains uncertain. This CDR3 is 19 amino acids long. V gave up 5 bases and J gave up 0 bases; unmatched junction bases: 15. For the CDR3, the DNA is TGCGCCAGCAGTAGGATACGGGACAGGAGGGTCAGCTCTGGAAACACCATATATTTT. This translates into CASSRIRDRRVSSGNTIYF.

The chain has TRBV14 and TRBJ2-5; D is unclear. The CDR3 is made up of 12 amino acids. Germline loops: CDR1 SGHDN, CDR2 FVKESK. Deletions cut 0 bases from V and 4 bases from J, with 3 bases between. CDR3 DNA: TGTGCCAGCAGCCAAGACGTAGAGACCCAGTACTTC. Its protein product is CASSQDVETQYF.

The V and J genes are TRBV4-1 and TRBJ2-1; TRBD2 matches 11 bases. Trimming at V came to 1 base and at J to 3 bases, leaving 5 bases not matched to a gene. The germline gives CDR1 MGHRA, CDR2 YSYEKL. The CDR3 consists of 17 residues. The DNA of the CDR3 is TGCGCCAGCAGCCAAGCGGGGACTAGCGGAATCTACAATGAGCAGTTCTTC. Its translation is CASSQAGTSGIYNEQFF.

The rearrangement links TRBV7-6 to TRBJ1-3, with D possibly matching TRBD1 (6 bases). The germline V gene encodes CDR1 SGHVS and CDR2 FNYEAQ. The CDR3 has 15 residues. V gave up 5 bases and J gave up 6 bases, with 17 bases separating them. This CDR3 is CASSLAQGSVNTIYF. DNA of the CDR3: TGTGCCAGCAGCCTCGCACAGGGCTCCGTAAACACCATATATTTT.

As DNA, the CDR3 is TGTGCCAGCAGCCCCGGGACATATAACACCGGGGAGCTGTTTTTT. This gives the protein CASSPGTYNTGELFF. This chain uses TRBV7-3 with TRBJ2-2; D might be TRBD1 (6 bases). This CDR3 region has 15 residues. Per germline, CDR1 SGHTA and CDR2 FQGTGA. Trimming left V 5 bases short and J 2 bases short, with 12 bases between.

This rearrangement joins TRBV2 to TRBJ1-2; D is perhaps TRBD1 (6 bases). Trimming pared 3 bases from V and 4 bases from J, leaving 6 bases between. Germline assignment: CDR1 SNHLY and CDR2 FYNNEI. This CDR3 has 12 residues. For the CDR3, the DNA is TGTGCCAGCAGTGACAGGGGCTATGGCTACACCTTC. Translating it yields CASSDRGYGYTF.

This clone appeared a few times. V and J are TRBV29-1 and TRBJ2-2, with D possibly TRBD2 on 5 matching bases. CDR3 length: 11 amino acids. Germline V gene data show CDR1 as SQVTM and CDR2 as ANQGSEA. Trimming removed 7 bases from V and 5 bases from J, with 8 bases in between. The CDR3 nucleotides read TGCAGCGCCCGAGGGACCGGGGAGCTGTTTTTT. Its protein is CSARGTGELFF.

This chain uses TRBV7-9 with TRBJ2-1; D call uncertain. Germline V lookup: CDR1 SEHNR, CDR2 FQNEAQ (reference sequence). V lost 1 base and J lost 5, with 12 bases in between. This CDR3 is 15 amino acids long. The CDR3 sequence: CASSLVGVVHNEQFF. The CDR3 DNA is TGTGCCAGCAGCTTAGTAGGTGTCGTCCACAATGAGCAGTTCTTC. The whole variable domain, remainder taken from reference TRBV7-9 and TRBJ2-1, is DTGVSQNPRHKITKRGQNVTFRCDPISEHNRLYWYRQTLGQGPEFLTYFQNEAQLEKSRLLSDRFSAERPKGSFSTLEIQRTEQGDSAMYLCASSLVGVVHNEQFFGPGTRLTVL.

V gene TRBV7-3 combines with J gene TRBJ2-3, with D perhaps matching TRBD2 (5 bases). Between the trimmed V and J ends, which lost 2 bases and 4 bases, there was a span of 13 bases. This CDR3 is 15 amino acids long. CDR1 and CDR2 (germline): SGHTA, FQGTGA. DNA of the CDR3: TGTGCCAGCAGCTTAGGGCTAGCCTCGGCAGATACGCAGTATTTT. Its protein product is CASSLGLASADTQYF.

V usage is TRBV6-1 and J usage is TRBJ2-1; possible D gene TRBD1, 5 bases. The V and J ends lost 2 bases and 6 bases respectively, with 8 bases between them. The CDR3 has 13 residues. The germline V gene encodes CDR1 MNHNS and CDR2 SASEGT. This chain's CDR3 is CASSERQFNEQFF. The CDR3 DNA reads as TGTGCCAGCAGTGAAAGACAGTTCAATGAGCAGTTCTTC.

The chain joins TRBV20-1 to TRBJ2-5, with D perhaps TRBD1 (6 bases). The CDR3 length is 11 residues. V dropped 3 bases and J dropped 10 bases, with 12 bases sitting between them. Looked up from germline, CDR1 is DFQATT and CDR2 is SNEGSKA (reference sequence). The CDR3 DNA reads TGCAGTGCTAGGTCGGACAGAGGCCAGTACTTC. It translates to CSARSDRGQYF.

The chain is built from TRBV7-8 and TRBJ2-2; TRBD2 matches 10 bases. The germline CDR1 and CDR2 sequences are SGHVS and FQNEAQ. This CDR3 contains 16 residues. After removal of 10 bases from V and 7 bases from J, the junction contained 15 bases not matched to a gene. CDR3: CATQPESGRAGGELFF. DNA for the CDR3: TGTGCCACTCAGCCCGAAAGCGGGAGGGCCGGCGGGGAGCTGTTTTTT.

The chain couples TRBV7-2 to TRBJ1-1; D is ambiguous. V was pared by 4 bases and J by 4 bases, with 16 bases between. Looked up from germline, CDR1 is SGHTA and CDR2 is FQGNSA. The CDR3 sequence is 15 residues long. The CDR3: CASSSHGGLGTEAFF. The CDR3 DNA is TGTGCCAGCAGCTCGCACGGAGGGCTCGGCACTGAAGCTTTCTTT.

The rearrangement links TRBV29-1 to TRBJ2-1; 8 nucleotides align to TRBD1. With V trimmed by 4 bases and J by 6 bases, 8 bases remained unmatched. Germline assignment: CDR1 SQVTM and CDR2 ANQGSEA. The CDR3 extends over 14 amino acids. The CDR3 is CSVAWTGLLNEQFF. The CDR3 DNA is TGCAGCGTTGCTTGGACAGGGCTCCTCAATGAGCAGTTCTTC.

This chain links TRBV7-6 with TRBJ2-2; 14 nucleotides line up with TRBD2. Losses at the gene ends were 4 bases for V and 7 bases for J; bases not matched to a gene: 11. Germline V gene lookup returns CDR1 SGHVS and CDR2 FNYEAQ. The CDR3 runs to 18 residues. In DNA form, the CDR3 reads TGTGCCAGCAGCTCTATGGGACTAGCGGGAGATCTAGGCGGGGAGCTGTTTTTT. This gives the protein CASSSMGLAGDLGGELFF.

V gene TRBV15 combines with J gene TRBJ1-4, with D tentatively TRBD1 (5 bases). This CDR3 contains 15 residues. V lost 5 bases, J lost 4 bases, and 14 bases lay in between. Germline-derived CDR1 and CDR2 are LNHNV and YYDKDF (reference sequence). The CDR3 coding sequence is TGTGCCACCAGCGGACAACAGGTGATTAATGAAAAACTGTTTTTT. Translating it yields CATSGQQVINEKLFF.

This clone occurred once. The chain carries TRBV11-3 and TRBJ2-7, with D possibly matching TRBD1 (6 bases). The length of the CDR3 is 15 residues. Germline V gene lookup returns CDR1 SGHNT and CDR2 YENEEA. V lost 5 bases and J 1 base, leaving 15 bases between the germline ends. The CDR3 loop is CASSLSQGRSYEQYF. CDR3 sequence (DNA): TGTGCCAGCAGCCTCTCCCAGGGGCGATCCTACGAGCAGTACTTC.

This clone showed up just once. The V call is TRBV5-4, the J call TRBJ1-1; D possibly corresponds to TRBD1 (5 bases). In germline, CDR1 is SGHNT, CDR2 YYREEE (reference sequence). The CDR3 consists of 16 residues. The V end was cut by 0 bases, the J end by 1 base, with 13 bases between. CDR3 in amino acids: CASSLVGRIGNTEAFF. The CDR3 DNA reads as TGTGCCAGCAGCTTGGTGGGGCGAATTGGGAACACTGAAGCTTTCTTT.

The genes are TRBV15 and TRBJ1-2; 10 bases are a match to TRBD1. The CDR3 runs to 14 residues. Germline CDR1 and CDR2: LNHNV and YYDKDF (reference sequence). The ends lost 0 bases at V and 12 bases at J; junction bases unmatched: 7. The CDR3: CATSRDIGQGDNTF. The CDR3 DNA follows: TGTGCCACCAGCAGAGACATCGGACAGGGGGATAACACCTTC.

In this sample, this clone turned up a few times. The rearrangement uses TRBV11-1 and TRBJ2-2, with TRBD1 matching over 9 bases. The ends lost 6 bases at V and 3 bases at J; junction bases unmatched: 5. The CDR3 totals 15 residues. CDR1 is SGHAT and CDR2 is FQDESV in the germline V gene (reference sequence). CDR3 nucleotide sequence: TGTGCCAGCAGAAAGGACAGGGGATACACCGGGGAGCTGTTTTTT. It translates to CASRKDRGYTGELFF.